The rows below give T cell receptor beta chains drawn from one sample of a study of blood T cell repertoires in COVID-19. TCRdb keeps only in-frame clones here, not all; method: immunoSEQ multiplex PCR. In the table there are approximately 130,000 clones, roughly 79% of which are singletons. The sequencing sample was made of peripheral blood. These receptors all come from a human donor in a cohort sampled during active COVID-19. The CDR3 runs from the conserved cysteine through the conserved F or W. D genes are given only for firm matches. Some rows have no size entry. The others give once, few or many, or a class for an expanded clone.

TGTGCCAGCAGCCAACCCGGACTAGCGGGGGGGTTACAAGAGACCCAGTACTTC	CASSQPGLAGGLQETQYF	TRBD2	TRBV3-1/TRBV3-2	TRBJ2-5	few
TGTGCCAGCAGCCTCAGGACAGGACCCCAAGAGACCCAGTACTTC	CASSLRTGPQETQYF	TRBD1	TRBV11-2	TRBJ2-5	-
TGTGCCAGCAGCTTATCTAGCGCCACAGATACGCAGTATTTT	CASSLSSATDTQYF	-	TRBV13	TRBJ2-3	-
TGTGCCAGCAGCTTGGGGAGCTCCTATAATTCACCCCTCCACTTT	CASSLGSSYNSPLHF	-	TRBV5-6	TRBJ1-6	once
TGTGCCAGCAGCCCGGGAGCGGACACTGAAGCTTTCTTT	CASSPGADTEAFF	-	TRBV6-5	TRBJ1-1	-
TGCGCCAGCAGCCAAGTTCTGGCGGGGGAGAGCTACGAGCAGTACTTC	CASSQVLAGESYEQYF	TRBD2	TRBV4-1	TRBJ2-7	-
TGTGCCAGCAGCCAAAATGTCAGGGGTCGGGAGCAGTACTTC	CASSQNVRGREQYF	-	TRBV3-1/TRBV3-2	TRBJ2-7	-
TGTGCCAGCAGCCCTTGGACAGGGGGAAATGAAAAACTGTTTTTT	CASSPWTGGNEKLFF	TRBD1	TRBV7-8	TRBJ1-4	-
TGTGCCAGTAGTATAGAGGGGACAGCGAGGAACATTCAGTACTTC	CASSIEGTARNIQYF	TRBD1	TRBV19	TRBJ2-4	-
TGTGCCAGCAGCCAAGCAGGGGCCGACTATGGCTACACCTTC	CASSQAGADYGYTF	-	TRBV3-1/TRBV3-2	TRBJ1-2	-
TGTGCCAGCAGCTCACAGGGTGGAATGAACACTGAAGCTTTCTTT	CASSSQGGMNTEAFF	-	TRBV7-2	TRBJ1-1	-
TGTGCCTGGAGTGTATACAGGGTTTACGGCTACACCTTC	CAWSVYRVYGYTF	-	TRBV30	TRBJ1-2	-
TGTGCCAGCAGCTTATGGGCGGGGGGCGCAACAGATACGCAGTATTTT	CASSLWAGGATDTQYF	TRBD2	TRBV7-9	TRBJ2-3	once
TGTGCCAGCAGTCCCGGGACAGGGATCACTGAAGCTTTCTTT	CASSPGTGITEAFF	TRBD1	TRBV3-1/TRBV3-2	TRBJ1-1	-
TGTGCCAGCAGCCAGTCTAGCGGGGGATCGCACGAGCAGTACTTC	CASSQSSGGSHEQYF	TRBD2	TRBV3-1/TRBV3-2	TRBJ2-7	-
TGTGCCAGCAGCTCTTTTACAGGGCCTCAGTACTTC	CASSSFTGPQYF	-	TRBV3-1/TRBV3-2	TRBJ2-7	-
TGTGCCAGCAGTGAAAGTGGGCTGATCTACGAGCAGTACTTC	CASSESGLIYEQYF	-	TRBV6-1	TRBJ2-7	few
TGTGCCAGCAGTTTGAACGTACAGATGAACACTGAAGCTTTCTTT	CASSLNVQMNTEAFF	-	TRBV6-5	TRBJ1-1	-